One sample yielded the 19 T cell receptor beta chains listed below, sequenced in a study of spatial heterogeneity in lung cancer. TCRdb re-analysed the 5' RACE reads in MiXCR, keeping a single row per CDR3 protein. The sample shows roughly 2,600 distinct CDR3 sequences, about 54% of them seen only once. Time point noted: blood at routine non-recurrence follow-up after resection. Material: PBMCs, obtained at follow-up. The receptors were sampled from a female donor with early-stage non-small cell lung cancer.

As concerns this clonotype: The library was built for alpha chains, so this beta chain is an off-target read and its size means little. CDR3 sequence (DNA): TGTGCCAGCAGCTTAGGACAGGAGCAGTTCTTC. Translation: CASSLGQEQFF. This chain joins TRBV11-3 and TRBJ2-1; D perhaps matches TRBD1 (5 bases). This CDR3 has 11 amino acids. Trimming took 1 base from V and 10 from J, leaving 5 bases between them. Germline CDR1 and CDR2: SGHNT and YENEEA. Supplemented by reference TRBV11-3 and TRBJ2-1, the full variable domain reads EAGVVQSPRYKIIEKKQPVAFWCNPISGHNTLYWYLQNLGQGPELLIRYENEEAVDDSQLPKDRFSAERLKGVDSTLKIQPAELGDSAVYLCASSLGQEQFFGPGTRLTVL.

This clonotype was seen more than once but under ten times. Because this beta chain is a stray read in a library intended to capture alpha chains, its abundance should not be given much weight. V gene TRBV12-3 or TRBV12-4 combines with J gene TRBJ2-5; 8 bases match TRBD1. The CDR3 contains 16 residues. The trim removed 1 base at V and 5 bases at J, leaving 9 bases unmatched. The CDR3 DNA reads TGTGCCAGCAGTTTAGACCTGACAGGGGTCATCGAGACCCAGTACTTC. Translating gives CASSLDLTGVIETQYF.

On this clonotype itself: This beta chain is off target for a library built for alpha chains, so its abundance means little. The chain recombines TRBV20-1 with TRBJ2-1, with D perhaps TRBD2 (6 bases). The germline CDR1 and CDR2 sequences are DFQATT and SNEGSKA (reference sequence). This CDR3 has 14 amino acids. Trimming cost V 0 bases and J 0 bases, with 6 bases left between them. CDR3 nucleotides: TGCAGTGCTAGAGAGGGAGGCTCCTACAATGAGCAGTTCTTC. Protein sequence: CSAREGGSYNEQFF.

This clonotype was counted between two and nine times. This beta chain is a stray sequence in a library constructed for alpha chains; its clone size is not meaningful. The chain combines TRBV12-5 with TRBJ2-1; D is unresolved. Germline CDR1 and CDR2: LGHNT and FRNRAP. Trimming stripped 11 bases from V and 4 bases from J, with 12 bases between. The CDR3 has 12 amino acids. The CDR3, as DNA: TGTGCTGGTACAAGACTGTACAATGAGCAGTTCTTC. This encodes CAGTRLYNEQFF.

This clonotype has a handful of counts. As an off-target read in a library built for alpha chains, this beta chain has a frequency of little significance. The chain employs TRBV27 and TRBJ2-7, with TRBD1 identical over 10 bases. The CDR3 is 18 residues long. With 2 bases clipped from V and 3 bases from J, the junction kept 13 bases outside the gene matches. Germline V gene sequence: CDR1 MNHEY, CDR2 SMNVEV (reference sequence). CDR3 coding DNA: TGTGCCAGCAGTTTAAGTGGGGCGGGACAGGGGTTTAACTACGAGCAGTACTTC. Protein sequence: CASSLSGAGQGFNYEQYF.

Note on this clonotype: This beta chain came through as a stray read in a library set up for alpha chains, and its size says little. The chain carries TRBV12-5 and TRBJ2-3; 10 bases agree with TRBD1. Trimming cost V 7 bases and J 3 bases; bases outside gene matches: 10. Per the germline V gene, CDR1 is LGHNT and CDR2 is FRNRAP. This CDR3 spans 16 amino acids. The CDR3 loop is CASALGGQGYTDTQYF. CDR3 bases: TGTGCTAGTGCCCTCGGGGGACAGGGGTATACAGATACGCAGTATTTT.

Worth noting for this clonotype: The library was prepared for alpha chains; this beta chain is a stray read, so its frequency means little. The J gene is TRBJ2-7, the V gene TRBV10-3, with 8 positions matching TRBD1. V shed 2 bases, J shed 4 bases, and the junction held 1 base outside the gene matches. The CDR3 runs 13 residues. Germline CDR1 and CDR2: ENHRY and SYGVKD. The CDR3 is CAISETGGYEQYF. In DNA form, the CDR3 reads TGTGCCATCAGTGAGACAGGGGGGTACGAGCAGTACTTC.

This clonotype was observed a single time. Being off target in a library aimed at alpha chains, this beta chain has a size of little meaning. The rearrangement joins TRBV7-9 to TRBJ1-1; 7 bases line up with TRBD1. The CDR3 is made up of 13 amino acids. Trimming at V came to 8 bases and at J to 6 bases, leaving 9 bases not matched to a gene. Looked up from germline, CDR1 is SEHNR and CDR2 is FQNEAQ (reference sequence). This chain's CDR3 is CASSLEGTAEAFF. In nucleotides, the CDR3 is TGTGCCAGCTCCCTCGAGGGGACAGCTGAAGCTTTCTTT.

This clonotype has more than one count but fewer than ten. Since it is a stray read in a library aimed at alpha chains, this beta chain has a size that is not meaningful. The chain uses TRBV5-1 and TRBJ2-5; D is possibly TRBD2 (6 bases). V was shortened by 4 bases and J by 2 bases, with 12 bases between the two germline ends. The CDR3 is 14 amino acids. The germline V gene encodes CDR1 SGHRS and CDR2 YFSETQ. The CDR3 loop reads CASSPGGGQETQYF. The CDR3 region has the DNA TGCGCCAGCAGCCCCGGGGGTGGTCAAGAGACCCAGTACTTC.

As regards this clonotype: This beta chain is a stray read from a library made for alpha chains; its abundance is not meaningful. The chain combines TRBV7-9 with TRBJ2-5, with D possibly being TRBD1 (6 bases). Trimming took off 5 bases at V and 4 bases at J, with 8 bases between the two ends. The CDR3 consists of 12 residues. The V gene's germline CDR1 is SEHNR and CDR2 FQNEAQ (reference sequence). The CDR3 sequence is CASSRRGETQYF. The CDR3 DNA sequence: TGTGCCAGCAGCCGCAGGGGAGAGACCCAGTACTTC.

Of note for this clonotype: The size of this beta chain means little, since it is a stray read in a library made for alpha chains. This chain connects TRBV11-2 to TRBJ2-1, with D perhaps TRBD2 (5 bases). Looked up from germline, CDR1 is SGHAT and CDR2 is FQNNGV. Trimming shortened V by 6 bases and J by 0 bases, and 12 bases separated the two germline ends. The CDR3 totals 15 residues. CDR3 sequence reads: CASSSSASSYNEQFF. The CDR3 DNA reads TGTGCCAGCAGTAGTAGCGCGAGCTCCTACAATGAGCAGTTCTTC.

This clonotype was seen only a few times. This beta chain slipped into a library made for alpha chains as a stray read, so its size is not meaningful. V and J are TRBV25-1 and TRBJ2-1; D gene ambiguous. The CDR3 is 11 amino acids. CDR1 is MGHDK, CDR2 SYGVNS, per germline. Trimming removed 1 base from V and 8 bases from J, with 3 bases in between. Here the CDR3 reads CASSESHEQFF. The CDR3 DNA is TGTGCCAGCAGTGAATCGCATGAGCAGTTCTTC.

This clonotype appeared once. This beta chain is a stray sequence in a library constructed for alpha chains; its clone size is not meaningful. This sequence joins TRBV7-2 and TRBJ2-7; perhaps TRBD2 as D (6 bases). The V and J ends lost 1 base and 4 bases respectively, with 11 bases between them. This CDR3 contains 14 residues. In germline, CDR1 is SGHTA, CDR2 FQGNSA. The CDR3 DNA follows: TGTGCCAGCAGCTTAGGACTAGGGAGGTACGAGCAGTACTTC. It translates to CASSLGLGRYEQYF.

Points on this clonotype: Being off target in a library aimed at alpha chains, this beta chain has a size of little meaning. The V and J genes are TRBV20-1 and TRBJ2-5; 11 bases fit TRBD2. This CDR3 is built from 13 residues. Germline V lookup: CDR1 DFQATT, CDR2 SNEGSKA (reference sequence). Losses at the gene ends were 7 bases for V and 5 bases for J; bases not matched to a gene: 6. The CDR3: CSVETSGKETQYF. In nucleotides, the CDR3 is TGCAGTGTCGAGACTAGCGGGAAGGAGACCCAGTACTTC.

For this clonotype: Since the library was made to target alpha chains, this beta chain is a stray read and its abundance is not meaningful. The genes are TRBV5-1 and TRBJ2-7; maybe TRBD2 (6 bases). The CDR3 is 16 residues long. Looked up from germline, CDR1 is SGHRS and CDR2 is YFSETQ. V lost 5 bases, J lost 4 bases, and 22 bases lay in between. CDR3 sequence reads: CASSPDPHPGEYEQYF. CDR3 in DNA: TGCGCCAGCAGTCCCGATCCTCACCCGGGGGAGTACGAGCAGTACTTC.

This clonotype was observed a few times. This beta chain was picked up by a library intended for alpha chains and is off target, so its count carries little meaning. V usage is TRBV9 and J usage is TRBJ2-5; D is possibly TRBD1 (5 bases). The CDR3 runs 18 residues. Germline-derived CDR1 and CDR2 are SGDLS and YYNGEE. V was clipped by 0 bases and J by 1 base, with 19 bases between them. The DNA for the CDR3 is TGTGCCAGCAGCGTAGGATTGCACTCCAGGGCCGGCCAAGAGACCCAGTACTTC. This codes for CASSVGLHSRAGQETQYF. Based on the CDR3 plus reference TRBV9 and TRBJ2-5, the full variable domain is DSGVTQTPKHLITATGQRVTLRCSPRSGDLSVYWYQQSLDQGLQFLIQYYNGEERAKGNILERFSAQQFPDLHSELNLSSLELGDSALYFCASSVGLHSRAGQETQYFGPGTRLLVL.

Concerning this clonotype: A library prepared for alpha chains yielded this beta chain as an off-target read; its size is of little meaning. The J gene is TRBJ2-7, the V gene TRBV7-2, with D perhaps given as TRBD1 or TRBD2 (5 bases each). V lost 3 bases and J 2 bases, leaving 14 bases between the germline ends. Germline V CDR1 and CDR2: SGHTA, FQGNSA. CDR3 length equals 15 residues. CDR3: CASSLNAGATYEQYV. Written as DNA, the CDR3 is TGTGCCAGCAGCTTGAACGCCGGGGCAACCTACGAGCAGTACGTC.

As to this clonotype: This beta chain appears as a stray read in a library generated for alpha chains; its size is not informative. The CDR3 sequence: CASSSPRGSGRNSYEQYF. CDR3 sequence (DNA): TGTGCCAGCAGCTCACCCCGAGGAAGCGGGCGAAACTCTTACGAGCAGTACTTC. The genes are TRBV11-2 and TRBJ2-7; D possibly corresponds to TRBD2 (6 bases). V was shortened by 4 bases and J by 4 bases, with 26 bases between the two germline ends. The CDR3 is made up of 18 amino acids. The germline V gene encodes CDR1 SGHAT and CDR2 FQNNGV.

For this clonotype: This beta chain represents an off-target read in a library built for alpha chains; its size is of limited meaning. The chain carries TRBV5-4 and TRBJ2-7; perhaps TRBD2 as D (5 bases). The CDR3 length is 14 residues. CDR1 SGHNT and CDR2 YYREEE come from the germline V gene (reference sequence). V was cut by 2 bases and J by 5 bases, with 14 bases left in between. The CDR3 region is CASSFKLGTNEQYF. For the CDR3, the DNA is TGTGCCAGCAGCTTCAAACTAGGTACCAACGAGCAGTACTTC. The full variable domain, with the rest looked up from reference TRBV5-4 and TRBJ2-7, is ETGVTQSPTHLIKTRGQQVTLRCSSQSGHNTVSWYQQALGQGPQFIFQYYREEENGRGNFPPRFSGLQFPNYSSELNVNALELDDSALYLCASSFKLGTNEQYFGPGTRLTVT.